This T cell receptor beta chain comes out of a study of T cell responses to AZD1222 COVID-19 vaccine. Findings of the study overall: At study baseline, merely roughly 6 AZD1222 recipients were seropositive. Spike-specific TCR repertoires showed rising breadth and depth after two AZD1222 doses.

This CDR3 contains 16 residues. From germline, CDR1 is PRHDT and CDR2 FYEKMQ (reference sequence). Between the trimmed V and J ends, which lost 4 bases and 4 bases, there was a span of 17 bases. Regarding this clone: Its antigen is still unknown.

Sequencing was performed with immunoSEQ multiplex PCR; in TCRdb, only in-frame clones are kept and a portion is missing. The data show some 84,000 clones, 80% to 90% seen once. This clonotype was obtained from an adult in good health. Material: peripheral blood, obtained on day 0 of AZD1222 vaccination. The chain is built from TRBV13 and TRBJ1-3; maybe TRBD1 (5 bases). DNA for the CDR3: TGTGCCAGCAGCTACAGGTTCCGTATGGGAGGAAACACCATATATTTT. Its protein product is CASSYRFRMGGNTIYF. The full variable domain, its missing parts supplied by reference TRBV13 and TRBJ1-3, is AAGVIQSPRHLIKEKRETATLKCYPIPRHDTVYWYQQGPGQDPQFLISFYEKMQSDKGSIPDRFSAQQFSDYHSELNMSSLELGDSALYFCASSYRFRMGGNTIYFGEGSWLTVV.